The entry below describes one TCR beta chain. Germline V gives CDR1 MDHEN, CDR2 SYDVKM. The ends were cut back, 6 bases at V and 4 bases at J, with 12 bases in the middle. The CDR3 totals 13 residues. The repertoire was sequenced with immunoSEQ multiplex PCR; TCRdb's copy has only in-frame clones and lacks some. The sample lists around 470,000 clones, 80% to 95% seen once, with around 0.6% in the top ten. The data belong to a study of blood T cell repertoires in COVID-19. The material sequenced was PBMCs or T cells enriched from blood (not recorded which). The receptor was derived from a young man who had recovered from COVID-19. The chain links TRBV28 to TRBJ1-2; perhaps TRBD1 as D (6 bases). In nucleotides, the CDR3 is TGTGCCAGCAGGCGACAGGAAACCTATGGCTACACCTTC. It yields the protein CASRRQETYGYTF.